The next 30 T cell receptor beta chains were all read from a single sample in a study of blood T cell repertoires in COVID-19. The data were produced by immunoSEQ multiplex PCR, yet TCRdb's version contains in-frame clones alone and is incomplete. The sample holds around 220,000 clones, approximately 80% seen once. Sample: peripheral blood. The receptors were gathered from a woman aged 80 or older with COVID-19, enrolled during active disease.

V gene TRBV6-5 combines with J gene TRBJ2-5; weak D call: TRBD1 (6 bases). Between the trimmed V and J ends, which lost 4 bases and 1 base, there was a span of 10 bases. This CDR3 comprises 14 residues. Germline CDR1 is MNHEY and CDR2 is SVGAGI. The CDR3, as DNA: TGTGCCAGCAGTTTGATAGGGGGCCAAGAGACCCAGTACTTC. Translating it yields CASSLIGGQETQYF.

The chain joins TRBV7-2 to TRBJ2-7, with D unresolved. The germline CDR1 and CDR2 sequences are SGHTA and FQGNSA. The CDR3 has 17 residues. The V end lost 1 base, the J end lost 3 bases, and 19 bases lay between the germline ends. CDR3 amino acids: CASSLVGETWNFYEQYF. CDR3 DNA sequence: TGTGCCAGCAGCTTAGTGGGCGAGACCTGGAATTTCTACGAGCAGTACTTC.

V usage is TRBV9 and J usage is TRBJ1-3; D not resolved. V lost 2 bases, J lost 2 bases, and 14 bases lay in between. This CDR3 contains 16 residues. Germline CDR1 and CDR2: SGDLS and YYNGEE. This CDR3 reads CASSVAGRVAGNTIYF. The CDR3 nucleotides are TGTGCCAGCAGCGTGGCAGGTAGAGTAGCTGGAAACACCATATATTTT.

This clone showed up just once. The V and J genes are TRBV19 and TRBJ2-6, with 8 bases lining up with TRBD1. This CDR3 contains 18 residues. V trimming: 3 bases; J trimming: 0 bases; junction bases outside the gene matches: 7. The germline V gene encodes CDR1 LNHDA and CDR2 SQIVND (reference sequence). In DNA, the CDR3 is TGTGCCAGTAGTATGGGCAACAGGGGGTACTCTGGGGCCAACGTCCTGACTTTC. Its protein is CASSMGNRGYSGANVLTF.

The rearrangement uses TRBV12-3 or TRBV12-4 and TRBJ2-1; D is unclear. This CDR3 has 11 residues. The V end was cut by 7 bases, the J end by 6 bases, with 7 bases between. The CDR3: CASNELNEQFF. The CDR3 region has the DNA TGTGCCAGCAATGAACTCAATGAGCAGTTCTTC.

The genes are TRBV3-1 (or the pseudogene TRBV3-2) and TRBJ2-7; D gene uncertain. Trimming took 0 bases from V and 12 from J, leaving 9 bases between them. This CDR3 contains 11 residues. Per the germline V gene, CDR1 is LGHDT and CDR2 is YNNKEL (reference sequence). Here the CDR3 reads CASSQDQVAYF. The DNA for the CDR3 is TGTGCCAGCAGCCAAGATCAGGTGGCGTACTTC.

V gene TRBV5-1 combines with J gene TRBJ2-5; 8 bases match TRBD2. The CDR3 runs to 15 residues. V lost 8 bases and J lost 5; bases outside the gene matches: 14. Germline assignment: CDR1 SGHRS and CDR2 YFSETQ. The CDR3 bases are TGCGCCAGTTTTACTAGCGGTTCCGGGGGGGAGACCCAGTACTTC. It translates to CASFTSGSGGETQYF.

V and J are TRBV28 and TRBJ2-5; TRBD1 matches 10 bases. Germline assignment: CDR1 MDHEN and CDR2 SYDVKM. CDR3 length: 14 residues. Trimming took 6 bases from V and 5 from J; bases not matched to a gene: 6. The CDR3 reads CASRTDRGRETQYF. The CDR3 DNA follows: TGTGCCAGCAGAACCGACAGGGGGCGCGAGACCCAGTACTTC.

The chain employs TRBV3-1 (or the pseudogene TRBV3-2) and TRBJ2-7; the D gene is possibly TRBD1 (5 bases). This CDR3 has 16 amino acids. CDR1 is LGHDT, CDR2 YNNKEL, per germline (reference sequence). V lost 4 bases, J lost 2 bases, and 18 bases lay in between. The CDR3 DNA follows: TGTGCCAGCAGCCCGTCTTTGGTCCAGGGCCCCTACGAGCAGTACTTC. It is translated as CASSPSLVQGPYEQYF.

In this sample, this clone turned up once. The J gene is TRBJ2-3, the V gene TRBV2; 8 bases map to TRBD2. Per the germline V gene, CDR1 is SNHLY and CDR2 is FYNNEI. There are 14 residues in the CDR3. V was pared by 8 bases and J by 2 bases, with 6 bases of the junction left unmatched. The DNA of the CDR3 is TGTGCCAGCTCCCGAGCGGGGGCCACAGATACGCAGTATTTT. It codes for CASSRAGATDTQYF.

The DNA of the CDR3 is TGTGCCAGCTCTAAGATGGACTCATACACCGGGGAGCTGTTTTTT. This sequence encodes CASSKMDSYTGELFF. This chain joins TRBV18 and TRBJ2-2; D perhaps matches TRBD2 (5 bases). The CDR3 spans 15 residues. The V gene lost 6 bases and the J gene lost 3 bases, with 14 bases spanning the gap. Germline CDR1 and CDR2: KGHSH and LQKENI.

This clone appeared a single time. V and J are TRBV6-9 and TRBJ1-2; D call uncertain. V was trimmed by 2 bases and J by 8 bases, leaving 12 bases between them. The CDR3 runs to 13 residues. The germline CDR1 and CDR2 sequences are MNHGY and SVAAGI. CDR3 protein: CASSYPGGHGYTF. The CDR3 DNA reads as TGTGCCAGCAGTTATCCCGGCGGTCACGGCTACACCTTC.

V is TRBV7-9 and J is TRBJ1-6; tentatively, D is TRBD1 (6 bases). The V gene lost 5 bases and the J gene lost 5 bases, with 16 bases spanning the gap. The V gene's germline CDR1 is SEHNR and CDR2 FQNEAQ (reference sequence). The CDR3 runs 16 residues. In nucleotides, the CDR3 is TGTGCCAGCAGCCCGATGACAGGCCCCAATAATTCACCCCTCCACTTT. Protein sequence: CASSPMTGPNNSPLHF.

This clone showed up many times. This rearrangement joins TRBV2 to TRBJ1-5, with D maybe TRBD1 (6 bases). Germline lookup yields CDR1 SNHLY and CDR2 FYNNEI. V lost 3 bases and J 9 bases, leaving 12 bases between the germline ends. The CDR3 is 13 amino acids. CDR3 region: CASSEDRFRPQHF. The CDR3 nucleotides read TGTGCCAGCAGTGAGGACAGATTCCGGCCCCAGCATTTT.

The chain combines TRBV19 with TRBJ1-3, with a tentative D call TRBD1 (6 bases). Deletions cut 6 bases from V and 0 bases from J, with 12 bases between. This CDR3 has 15 amino acids. CDR1 and CDR2 (germline): LNHDA, SQIVND (reference sequence). The CDR3 DNA reads as TGTGCCAGTAGGCTGGGGACAAGCTCTGGAAACACCATATATTTT. It is translated as CASRLGTSSGNTIYF.

The V call is TRBV10-3, the J call TRBJ1-3; possible D gene TRBD1, 6 bases. Trimming left V 5 bases short and J 3 bases short, with 14 bases between. The CDR3 sequence is 15 residues long. Germline V CDR1 and CDR2: ENHRY, SYGVKD. CDR3 in DNA: TGTGCCATCAGTCGTTCAGGGGAGCTTGGAAACACCATATATTTT. Amino acids: CAISRSGELGNTIYF.

The rearrangement uses TRBV9 and TRBJ1-1; no clear D. Trimming removed 0 bases at V and 0 bases at J, with 12 bases between. Per germline, CDR1 SGDLS and CDR2 YYNGEE. CDR3 size: 16 residues. CDR3 loop: CASSVVVGGMNTEAFF. CDR3 bases: TGTGCCAGCAGCGTAGTCGTTGGAGGGATGAACACTGAAGCTTTCTTT.

The chain carries TRBV10-1 and TRBJ2-4; weak D call: TRBD2 (7 bases). This CDR3 has 13 amino acids. The germline V gene has CDR1 WNHNN and CDR2 SYGVQD (reference sequence). The V gene lost 0 bases and the J gene lost 9 bases, with 9 bases spanning the gap. As DNA, the CDR3 is TGCGCCAGCAGTGAGTCGAGGGGGGGCATTCAGTACTTC. Its translation is CASSESRGGIQYF.

This chain links TRBV5-1 with TRBJ1-5; D unclear. Looked up from germline, CDR1 is SGHRS and CDR2 is YFSETQ. The CDR3 covers 15 residues. Between the trimmed V and J ends, which lost 0 bases and 3 bases, there was a span of 10 bases. The CDR3 coding sequence is TGCGCCAGCAGCTTGGACAGCCCTTCCAATCAGCCCCAGCATTTT. Translating gives CASSLDSPSNQPQHF.

This clone came up a few times. The chain recombines TRBV19 with TRBJ1-2, with a possible D match to TRBD1 (5 bases). Between the trimmed V and J ends, which lost 6 bases and 5 bases, there was a span of 10 bases. The germline V gene encodes CDR1 LNHDA and CDR2 SQIVND (reference sequence). This CDR3 has 12 amino acids. The CDR3 bases are TGTGCCAGTAGCAGGGACTGGTATGGCTACACCTTC. Encoded protein: CASSRDWYGYTF. Combining the CDR3 with reference TRBV19 and TRBJ1-2 gives the whole variable domain DGGITQSPKYLFRKEGQNVTLSCEQNLNHDAMYWYRQDPGQGLRLIYYSQIVNDFQKGDIAEGYSVSREKKESFPLTVTSAQKNPTAFYLCASSRDWYGYTFGSGTRLTVV.

V gene TRBV27 combines with J gene TRBJ1-6; 8 positions agree with TRBD1. CDR1 MNHEY and CDR2 SMNVEV come from the germline V gene (reference sequence). Losses at the gene ends were 4 bases for V and 10 bases for J; bases not matched to a gene: 6. The CDR3 runs to 14 residues. The CDR3 reads CASSYGQGNSPLHF. CDR3 nucleotides: TGTGCCAGCAGTTACGGACAGGGAAACTCACCCCTCCACTTT.

This clone has more than one count but fewer than ten. The chain has TRBV28 and TRBJ2-7; 9 positions agree with TRBD2. Germline assignment: CDR1 MDHEN and CDR2 SYDVKM. The CDR3 has 13 amino acids. V gave up 3 bases and J gave up 9 bases; unmatched junction bases: 6. This CDR3 reads CASSLAGLAAQYF. The CDR3 nucleotides are TGTGCCAGCAGTTTGGCGGGACTAGCAGCGCAGTACTTC.

This rearrangement joins TRBV10-3 to TRBJ2-6; 8 nucleotides align to TRBD1. The J segment lost 1 base and the V segment lost 8 bases, leaving 13 bases of the junction unmatched. This CDR3 region has 18 residues. CDR1 is ENHRY and CDR2 is SYGVKD in the germline V gene. The CDR3: CAIYDPGGSFSGANVLTF. The CDR3 nucleotides read TGTGCCATCTACGACCCAGGGGGCTCTTTTTCTGGGGCCAACGTCCTGACTTTC.

The genes are TRBV7-8 and TRBJ2-5; TRBD1 aligns across 7 bases. With V trimmed by 4 bases and J by 4 bases, 6 bases remained unmatched. The length of the CDR3 is 14 residues. Germline V gene data show CDR1 as SGHVS and CDR2 as FQNEAQ. The CDR3 region has the DNA TGTGCCAGCAGCTCCGACAGGGCGGGAGAGACCCAGTACTTC. This translates into CASSSDRAGETQYF.

This clone was counted a few times. This chain's CDR3 is CASSLTGPDQPQHF. CDR3 nucleotides: TGCGCCAGCAGCTTGACAGGTCCCGATCAGCCCCAGCATTTT. V usage is TRBV5-1 and J usage is TRBJ1-5, with TRBD1 as a possible D gene (5 bases). This CDR3 is 14 amino acids long. Trimming removed 1 base from V and 5 bases from J, with 10 bases in between. Germline CDR1 and CDR2: SGHRS and YFSETQ. The variable domain in full, completed from reference TRBV5-1 and TRBJ1-5, reads KAGVTQTPRYLIKTRGQQVTLSCSPISGHRSVSWYQQTPGQGLQFLFEYFSETQRNKGNFPGRFSGRQFSNSRSEMNVSTLELGDSALYLCASSLTGPDQPQHFGDGTRLSIL.

The chain employs TRBV9 and TRBJ1-5; 8 bases line up with TRBD1. The CDR3 has 18 residues. The V gene's germline CDR1 is SGDLS and CDR2 YYNGEE. With 3 bases clipped from V and 0 bases from J, the junction kept 11 bases outside the gene matches. Written as DNA, the CDR3 is TGTGCCAGCAGCGCACTTAGGGACAGGCAAGATAGCAATCAGCCCCAGCATTTT. Amino acids: CASSALRDRQDSNQPQHF. The full variable domain, in which reference TRBV9 and TRBJ1-5 provide the parts outside the CDR3, is DSGVTQTPKHLITATGQRVTLRCSPRSGDLSVYWYQQSLDQGLQFLIQYYNGEERAKGNILERFSAQQFPDLHSELNLSSLELGDSALYFCASSALRDRQDSNQPQHFGDGTRLSIL.

The rearrangement uses TRBV2 and TRBJ1-2; TRBD1 matches 9 bases. From germline, CDR1 is SNHLY and CDR2 FYNNEI. J gave up 2 bases and V 3 bases, and 7 bases lay outside the gene matches. This CDR3 region has 16 residues. CDR3 nucleotides: TGTGCCAGCAGTGAGGGGACAGGGCCGCCCAACTATGGCTACACCTTC. Its translation: CASSEGTGPPNYGYTF.

This chain links TRBV6-1 with TRBJ2-7; D remains ambiguous. Trimming removed 0 bases at V and 2 bases at J, with 8 bases between. Germline CDR1 reads MNHNS; CDR2 reads SASEGT. This CDR3 comprises 14 residues. The CDR3 reads CASSEAGPPYEQYF. CDR3 DNA: TGTGCCAGCAGTGAAGCTGGGCCCCCCTACGAGCAGTACTTC.

This sequence joins TRBV6-6 and TRBJ1-3; perhaps TRBD1 as D (6 bases). Germline CDR1 reads MNHNY; CDR2 reads SVGAGI (reference sequence). V gave up 7 bases and J gave up 5 bases, with 15 bases separating them. The CDR3 contains 14 residues. The CDR3 region has the DNA TGTGCCAGCATGAAGCCAGGGGCCAGAAACACCATATATTTT. Translating gives CASMKPGARNTIYF.

This chain uses TRBV6-2 or TRBV6-3 with TRBJ2-4; D is perhaps TRBD2 (6 bases). The CDR3 spans 17 residues. The V gene's germline CDR1 is MNHEY and CDR2 SVGEGT. V was pared by 2 bases and J by 0 bases, with 14 bases between. CDR3 nucleotide sequence: TGTGCCAGCAGTTACCCGGGAGCCCCTCTAGCCAAAAACATTCAGTACTTC. Translating gives CASSYPGAPLAKNIQYF.